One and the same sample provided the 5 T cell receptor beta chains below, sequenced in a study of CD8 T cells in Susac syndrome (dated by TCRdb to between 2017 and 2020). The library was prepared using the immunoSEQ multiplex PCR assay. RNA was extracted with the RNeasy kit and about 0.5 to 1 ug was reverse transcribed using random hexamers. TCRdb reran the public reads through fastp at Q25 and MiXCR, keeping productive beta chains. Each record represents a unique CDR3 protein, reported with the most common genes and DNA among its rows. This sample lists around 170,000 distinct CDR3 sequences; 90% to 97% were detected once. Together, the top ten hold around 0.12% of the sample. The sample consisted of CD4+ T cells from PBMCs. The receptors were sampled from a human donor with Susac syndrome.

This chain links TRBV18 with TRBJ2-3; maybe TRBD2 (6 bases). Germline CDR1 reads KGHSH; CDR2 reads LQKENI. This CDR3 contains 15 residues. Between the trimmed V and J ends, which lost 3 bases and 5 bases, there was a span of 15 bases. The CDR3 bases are TGTGCCAGCTCACCGCGGGAAGGTTTACAAGATACGCAGTATTTT. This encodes CASSPREGLQDTQYF.

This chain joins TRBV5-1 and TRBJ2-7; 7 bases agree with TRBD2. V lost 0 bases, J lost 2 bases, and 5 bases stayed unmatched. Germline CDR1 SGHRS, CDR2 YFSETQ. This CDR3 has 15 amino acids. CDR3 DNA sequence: TGCGCCAGCAGCTTGGAAGTCGGGGGGACCTACGAGCAGTACTTC. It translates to CASSLEVGGTYEQYF. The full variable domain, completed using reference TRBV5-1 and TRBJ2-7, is KAGVTQTPRYLIKTRGQQVTLSCSPISGHRSVSWYQQTPGQGLQFLFEYFSETQRNKGNFPGRFSGRQFSNSRSEMNVSTLELGDSALYLCASSLEVGGTYEQYFGPGTRLTVT.

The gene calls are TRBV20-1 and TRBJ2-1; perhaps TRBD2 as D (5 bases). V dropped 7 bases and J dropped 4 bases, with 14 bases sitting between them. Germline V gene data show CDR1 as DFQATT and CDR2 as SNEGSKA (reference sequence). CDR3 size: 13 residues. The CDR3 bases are TGCAGTGGGTGGGCGGACTTTTACAATGAGCAGTTCTTC. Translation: CSGWADFYNEQFF.

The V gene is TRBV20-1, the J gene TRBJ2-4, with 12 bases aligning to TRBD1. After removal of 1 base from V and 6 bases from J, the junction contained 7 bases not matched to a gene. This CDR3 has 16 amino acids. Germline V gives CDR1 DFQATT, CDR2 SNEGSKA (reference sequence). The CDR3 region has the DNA TGCAGTGCTAGAGGCCAGGGACAGGGGGCAGGAAACATTCAGTACTTC. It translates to CSARGQGQGAGNIQYF.

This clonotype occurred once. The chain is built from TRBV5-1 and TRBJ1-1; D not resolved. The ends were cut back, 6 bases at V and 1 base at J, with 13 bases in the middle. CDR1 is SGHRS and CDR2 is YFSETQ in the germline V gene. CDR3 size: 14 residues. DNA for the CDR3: TGCGCCAGCAAACCCTGGACGGGGAACACTGAAGCTTTCTTT. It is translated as CASKPWTGNTEAFF.